This TCR beta chain was sequenced for a study of shared clonotypes between healthy human individuals. Study summary: Each donor's CD4 naive and CD4 memory cells filled three plates apiece, CD8 naive two, and CD8 memory one. Points from the study as a whole: Naive subsets typically showed greater estimated richness than memory subsets.

To note about this clone: The antigen remains undetermined.

Sorted-subset replicate PCR reactions contained 200 to 250 ng DNA, corresponding to roughly 29,000 T cell genomes. TCRdb's table, derived via immunoSEQ multiplex PCR, lists solely in-frame clones and lacks some. The sample carries more than 550,000 clones, roughly 72% recorded once. This CDR3 is built from 15 residues. Germline CDR1 is MDHEN and CDR2 is SYDVKM. The V end was cut by 3 bases, the J end by 6 bases, with 18 bases between. Adult donors, all healthy and HIV-negative, had no recent acute infections or vaccinations. The rearrangement joins TRBV28 to TRBJ2-7; tentatively, D is TRBD2 (5 bases). Sample: memory CD4+ T cells sorted from blood. As to subset: CD45RA-negative fraction. The origin of this receptor is a woman in her 30s in good health. As DNA, the CDR3 is TGTGCCAGCAGTTTCCCGCCACCACAGAGCGGCGAGCAGTACTTC. Residues: CASSFPPPQSGEQYF.